One T cell receptor (beta chain) is described in this entry. The antigen remains unidentified. Germline V CDR1 and CDR2: DFQATT, SNEGSKA (reference sequence). V gave up 0 bases and J gave up 4 bases, with 6 bases separating them. The length of the CDR3 is 13 residues. Unique-molecular-identifier-tagged TCR beta cDNA libraries were used. TCRdb recomputed calls from the PCR reads with MiXCR, one row per CDR3 protein. The data hold a few hundred thousand distinct CDR3 sequences, with less than 35% observed a single time. The data were obtained in a study of post-analysis software for immune sequencing data. General study results and limits: There were a few TRBV segments more frequent in patients than controls, and TRBV5-6, TRBV5-1 and TRBV20-1 were among them. Controls significantly exceeded multiple sclerosis patients in normalized Chao1 diversity.

The sample taken for sequencing was blood. The clonotype was recovered from a girl between 5 and 17 years old with multiple sclerosis. The chain combines TRBV20-1 with TRBJ2-2; D is unclear. For the CDR3, the DNA is TGCAGTGCTAGAGAAGTGGGCACCGGGGAGCTGTTTTTT. Protein: CSAREVGTGELFF.